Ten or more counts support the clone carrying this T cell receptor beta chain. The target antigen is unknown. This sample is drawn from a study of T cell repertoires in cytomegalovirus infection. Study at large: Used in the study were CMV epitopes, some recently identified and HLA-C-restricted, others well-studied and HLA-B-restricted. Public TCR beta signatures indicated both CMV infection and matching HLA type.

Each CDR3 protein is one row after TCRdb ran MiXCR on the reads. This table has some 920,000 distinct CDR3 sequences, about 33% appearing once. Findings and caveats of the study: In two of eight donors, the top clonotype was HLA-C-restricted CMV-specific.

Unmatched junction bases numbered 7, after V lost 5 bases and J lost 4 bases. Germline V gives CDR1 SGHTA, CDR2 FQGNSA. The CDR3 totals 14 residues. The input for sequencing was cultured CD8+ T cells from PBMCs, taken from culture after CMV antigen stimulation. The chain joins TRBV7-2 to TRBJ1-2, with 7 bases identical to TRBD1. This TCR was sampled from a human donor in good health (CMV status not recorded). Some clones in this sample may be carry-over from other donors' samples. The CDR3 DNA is TGTGCCAGCAGCCCAATAGGGACAGTCTATGGCTACACCTTC. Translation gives CASSPIGTVYGYTF.